The rows below give T cell receptor beta chains drawn from one sample of a study of shared clonotypes between healthy human individuals. The assay was immunoSEQ multiplex PCR, and TCRdb's table has in-frame clones only and misses some. The data hold 300,000 or so clones, with around 72% observed a single time. Specimen: memory CD4+ T cells sorted from blood. These TCRs come from a man younger than 45 in good health. The CDR3 runs from the conserved cysteine through the conserved F or W. The D gene is left open where the match is weak. A clone size is listed for some rows: how often the clone was seen (once, few, many), or a class if it is expanded.

j_call: TRBJ2-1
clone_size: few
v_call: TRBV7-3
cdr3_length: 14
d_call: TRBD2
cdr3_nt: TGTGCCAGCAGCCTAGCGGGAGTGGTCCATGAGCAGTTCTTC
cdr3_aa: CASSLAGVVHEQFF

j_call: TRBJ2-1
clone_size: once
v_call: TRBV5-1
cdr3_length: 17
d_call: NA
cdr3_nt: TGCGCCAGCAGCCGCAGTCAGGTGGGAGGGGGCTACAATGAGCAGTTCTTC
cdr3_aa: CASSRSQVGGGYNEQFF

j_call: TRBJ1-5
clone_size: NA
v_call: TRBV4-2
cdr3_length: 15
d_call: NA
cdr3_nt: TGTGCCAGCAGCCAAGATAACAAGGGCTATCAGCCCCAGCATTTT
cdr3_aa: CASSQDNKGYQPQHF

j_call: TRBJ1-1
clone_size: NA
v_call: TRBV19
cdr3_length: 17
d_call: TRBD1
cdr3_nt: TGTGCCAGTAGTGGGACCGGGACAGGGACGATAAACACTGAAGCTTTCTTT
cdr3_aa: CASSGTGTGTINTEAFF

j_call: TRBJ1-2
clone_size: NA
v_call: TRBV11-2
cdr3_length: 12
d_call: NA
cdr3_nt: TGTGCCAGCAGCTTTGACACCTATGGCTACACCTTC
cdr3_aa: CASSFDTYGYTF

j_call: TRBJ2-1
clone_size: NA
v_call: TRBV4-1
cdr3_length: 18
d_call: TRBD2
cdr3_nt: TGCGCCAGCAGCCAAGATAGCGGGAGCTTCCCTGCGTACAATGAGCAGTTCTTC
cdr3_aa: CASSQDSGSFPAYNEQFF

j_call: TRBJ1-5
clone_size: NA
v_call: TRBV6-1
cdr3_length: 17
d_call: NA
cdr3_nt: TGTGCCAGCAGTGAAAGGGGGGCTCGGTATAGCAATCAGCCCCAGCATTTT
cdr3_aa: CASSERGARYSNQPQHF

j_call: TRBJ2-1
clone_size: NA
v_call: TRBV5-1
cdr3_length: 14
d_call: NA
cdr3_nt: TGCGCCAGCAGCTTGGTGGGGATCCACAATGAGCAGTTCTTC
cdr3_aa: CASSLVGIHNEQFF

j_call: TRBJ1-5
clone_size: NA
v_call: TRBV28
cdr3_length: 14
d_call: NA
cdr3_nt: TGTGCCAGCACCTGGGGGGTGAGCAATCAGCCCCAGCATTTT
cdr3_aa: CASTWGVSNQPQHF

j_call: TRBJ2-2
clone_size: NA
v_call: TRBV7-2
cdr3_length: 15
d_call: TRBD2
cdr3_nt: TGTGCCAGCAGCTTAGTAAGCGGGAGGGATGGGGAGCTGTTTTTT
cdr3_aa: CASSLVSGRDGELFF

j_call: TRBJ2-5
clone_size: NA
v_call: TRBV7-9
cdr3_length: 17
d_call: TRBD2
cdr3_nt: TGTGCCAGCAGCTTGGGACTAGCGGGAGAGTCGGGAGAGACCCAGTACTTC
cdr3_aa: CASSLGLAGESGETQYF

j_call: TRBJ2-7
clone_size: few
v_call: TRBV15
cdr3_length: 15
d_call: TRBD2
cdr3_nt: TGTGCCACCAGCCCGCTGACTAGCGGGAAGTACGAGCAGTACTTC
cdr3_aa: CATSPLTSGKYEQYF

j_call: TRBJ2-1
clone_size: NA
v_call: TRBV5-1
cdr3_length: 19
d_call: TRBD2
cdr3_nt: TGCGCCAGCAGCGTGTATTCCGGGACTAGCGGGAACTCCTACAATGAGCAGTTCTTC
cdr3_aa: CASSVYSGTSGNSYNEQFF

j_call: TRBJ2-1
clone_size: NA
v_call: TRBV2
cdr3_length: 15
d_call: NA
cdr3_nt: TGTGCCAGCAACTTCCTAGCGCCTCCCTACAATGAGCAGTTCTTC
cdr3_aa: CASNFLAPPYNEQFF

j_call: TRBJ2-1
clone_size: NA
v_call: TRBV11-2
cdr3_length: 19
d_call: TRBD2
cdr3_nt: TGTGCCAGCAGCTTAGAGGCTAGCGGTTTCATCTCAGACTACAATGAGCAGTTCTTC
cdr3_aa: CASSLEASGFISDYNEQFF

j_call: TRBJ2-1
clone_size: few
v_call: TRBV2
cdr3_length: 13
d_call: NA
cdr3_nt: TGTGCCAGCAGTCGATCAGAAATGAATGAGCAGTTCTTC
cdr3_aa: CASSRSEMNEQFF

j_call: TRBJ1-6
clone_size: NA
v_call: TRBV2
cdr3_length: 19
d_call: TRBD1
cdr3_nt: TGTGCCTCAGAGCGGACGGGACAGATAGGATCCGGTGGCAATTCACCCCTCCACTTT
cdr3_aa: CASERTGQIGSGGNSPLHF

j_call: TRBJ1-1
clone_size: NA
v_call: TRBV28
cdr3_length: 14
d_call: NA
cdr3_nt: TGTGCCAGCAGTACCTGGGGGGCACGACCCGAAGCTTTCTTT
cdr3_aa: CASSTWGARPEAFF

j_call: TRBJ2-3
clone_size: NA
v_call: TRBV5-5
cdr3_length: 13
d_call: NA
cdr3_nt: TGTGCCAGCAGCTTGGCAACGGAAGATACGCAGTATTTT
cdr3_aa: CASSLATEDTQYF